These 21 T cell receptor beta chains were all obtained from the same sample, sequenced in a study of cytomegalovirus exposure and HLA in healthy donors. PCR involved 60 Vbeta and 13 Jbeta primers. Using immunoSEQ multiplex PCR, the repertoire was profiled, and TCRdb retains in-frame clones only, with some absent. The repertoire holds over 40,000 clones, around 73% seen once, with around 2.5% in the top ten. The specimen sequenced was PBMCs. These receptors all come from a woman between 40 and 55 years old in good health and CMV-seropositive.

This rearrangement joins TRBV18 to TRBJ1-1, with unresolved D. CDR3 length: 13 amino acids. Germline assignment: CDR1 KGHSH and CDR2 LQKENI. V dropped 3 bases and J dropped 3 bases, with 8 bases sitting between them. The CDR3 region has the DNA TGTGCCAGCTCACCCTTTCCCGACACTGAAGCTTTCTTT. It is translated as CASSPFPDTEAFF.

This clone came up a few times. This chain links TRBV2 with TRBJ2-7, with a possible D match to TRBD1 (5 bases). Germline V gives CDR1 SNHLY, CDR2 FYNNEI. Trimming took 8 bases from V and 7 from J, leaving 18 bases between them. The CDR3 has 13 residues. The CDR3: CASSETASTEQYF. The DNA for the CDR3 is TGTGCCAGCTCTGAGACAGCCTCAACAGAGCAGTACTTC.

V gene TRBV4-2 combines with J gene TRBJ2-2, with 7 bases that match TRBD2. Germline loops: CDR1 LGHNA, CDR2 YNFKEQ. This CDR3 region has 16 residues. V shed 0 bases and J 6 bases; nucleotides not matched to a gene: 7. CDR3 sequence (DNA): TGTGCCAGCAGCCAAGACCAGCGGGGTTGGGCCGGGGAGCTGTTTTTT. This sequence encodes CASSQDQRGWAGELFF.

The rearrangement links TRBV29-1 to TRBJ2-7; tentatively, D is TRBD1 (6 bases). Trimming left V 4 bases short and J 3 bases short, with 16 bases between. CDR1 and CDR2 from the germline V gene are SQVTM and ANQGSEA. There are 14 residues in the CDR3. CDR3 loop: CSVGGQGSGYEQYF. CDR3 nucleotides: TGCAGCGTTGGGGGCCAGGGGTCGGGCTACGAGCAGTACTTC.

The chain joins TRBV25-1 to TRBJ2-2, with 9 bases matching TRBD1. The CDR3 is 15 amino acids. From germline, CDR1 is MGHDK and CDR2 SYGVNS. J lost 3 bases, V lost 4 bases, and 3 bases had no gene match. The CDR3 is CASSGRTGDTGELFF. The CDR3 DNA reads TGTGCCAGCAGTGGAAGGACAGGGGACACCGGGGAGCTGTTTTTT. Looking up the rest from reference TRBV25-1 and TRBJ2-2 gives the full variable domain: EADIYQTPRYLVIGTGKKITLECSQTMGHDKMYWYQQDPGMELHLIHYSYGVNSTEKGDLSSESTVSRIRTEHFPLTLESARPSHTSQYLCASSGRTGDTGELFFGEGSRLTVL.

The chain couples TRBV6-4 to TRBJ2-3, with D tentatively TRBD1 (6 bases). Per germline, CDR1 MRHNA and CDR2 SNTAGT. Trimming stripped 3 bases from V and 2 bases from J, with 9 bases between. The CDR3 sequence is 14 residues long. CDR3 sequence (DNA): TGTGCCAGCAGTGAGGGGGCACACACAGATACGCAGTATTTT. This gives the protein CASSEGAHTDTQYF.

This sequence joins TRBV9 and TRBJ1-1; perhaps TRBD1 as D (6 bases). The CDR3 has 15 amino acids. The V gene's germline CDR1 is SGDLS and CDR2 YYNGEE. Trimming removed 1 base from V and 5 bases from J, with 15 bases in between. CDR3 DNA: TGTGCCAGCAGCGTATCGGGGGGCGGGATTACTGAAGCTTTCTTT. Amino acid sequence: CASSVSGGGITEAFF.

The rearrangement joins TRBV2 to TRBJ1-1, with unresolved D. V gave up 5 bases and J gave up 0 bases, with 10 bases separating them. The CDR3 runs to 14 residues. From germline, CDR1 is SNHLY and CDR2 FYNNEI. The CDR3 nucleotides are TGTGCCAGCAGTCCGAGATCCTTGAACACTGAAGCTTTCTTT. It translates to CASSPRSLNTEAFF.

This clone appeared once. The chain is built from TRBV27 and TRBJ2-7; the match to TRBD2 covers 13 bases. Trimming took 5 bases from V and 7 from J; bases not matched to a gene: 8. The V gene's germline CDR1 is MNHEY and CDR2 SMNVEV (reference sequence). This CDR3 is built from 15 residues. The CDR3 DNA reads as TGTGCCAGCAGTCGCCGACTAGCGGGGGGAATAGAGCAGTACTTC. It specifies CASSRRLAGGIEQYF.

The chain carries TRBV2 and TRBJ2-1, with D tentatively TRBD1 (5 bases). CDR1 and CDR2 from the germline V gene are SNHLY and FYNNEI. This CDR3 has 15 amino acids. With 3 bases removed from V and 8 bases from J, the gap between germline ends came to 17 bases. The CDR3 DNA sequence: TGTGCCAGCAGTGACCAGGGAAACCCGATCGATGAGCAGTTCTTC. Its translation is CASSDQGNPIDEQFF.

The V gene is TRBV7-9, the J gene TRBJ2-3; D perhaps matches TRBD2 (6 bases). The CDR3 contains 12 residues. V was pared by 8 bases and J by 4 bases, with 10 bases between. Per germline, CDR1 SEHNR and CDR2 FQNEAQ (reference sequence). The CDR3 nucleotides are TGTGCCAGCGGGGAGGCCCCAGATACGCAGTATTTT. It encodes CASGEAPDTQYF.

The chain has TRBV6-1 and TRBJ1-6; a weak D match, TRBD1 (6 bases). The CDR3 is 13 residues long. From germline, CDR1 is MNHNS and CDR2 SASEGT. V was clipped by 7 bases and J by 7 bases, with 11 bases between them. Here the CDR3 DNA reads TGTGCCAGCAACAGGGAGGGGAATTCACCCCTCCACTTT. Its protein is CASNREGNSPLHF.

This clone was recorded only once. This chain joins TRBV4-3 and TRBJ1-1; possibly TRBD1 for D (6 bases). CDR3 length: 15 residues. Between the trimmed V and J ends, which lost 0 bases and 5 bases, there was a span of 13 bases. Germline-derived CDR1 and CDR2 are LGHNA and YSLEER. The CDR3 here is CASSQDLKGGTEAFF. CDR3 sequence (DNA): TGCGCCAGCAGCCAAGATCTTAAGGGGGGGACTGAAGCTTTCTTT.

The chain joins TRBV14 to TRBJ2-3; TRBD2 matches 13 bases. The junction had 2 bases not matched to a gene; V was cut back by 1 base and J by 1 base. The CDR3 runs 17 residues. CDR1 SGHDN and CDR2 FVKESK come from the germline V gene. CDR3 sequence (DNA): TGTGCCAGCAGCCAAGGTGGACTAGCGGGGGGCACAGATACGCAGTATTTT. It yields the protein CASSQGGLAGGTDTQYF.

V and J are TRBV5-1 and TRBJ1-2; no definite D call. The CDR3 consists of 12 residues. The V gene lost 0 bases and the J gene lost 8 bases, with 8 bases spanning the gap. The germline CDR1 and CDR2 sequences are SGHRS and YFSETQ. The CDR3 bases are TGCGCCAGCAGCTTGGATGTGGCCGGCTACACCTTC. Its protein is CASSLDVAGYTF.

The chain joins TRBV7-9 to TRBJ1-2; TRBD1 aligns across 11 bases. Germline CDR1 reads SEHNR; CDR2 reads FQNEAQ (reference sequence). J gave up 5 bases and V 3 bases, and 17 bases lay outside the gene matches. The CDR3 runs 19 residues. The CDR3 DNA sequence: TGTGCCAGCAGCTTGGACCTTGGACAGGGGGCTTATCCTTGGTATGGCTACACCTTC. Its protein is CASSLDLGQGAYPWYGYTF.

The rearrangement uses TRBV2 and TRBJ1-1; no reliable D call. Per the germline V gene, CDR1 is SNHLY and CDR2 is FYNNEI. Trimming left V 8 bases short and J 0 bases short, with 7 bases between. The length of the CDR3 is 12 residues. In nucleotides, the CDR3 is TGTGCCAGCCGGCGGGTGAACACTGAAGCTTTCTTT. This codes for CASRRVNTEAFF.

V is TRBV28 and J is TRBJ1-2; 9 bases agree with TRBD1. The CDR3 contains 14 residues. The germline V gene encodes CDR1 MDHEN and CDR2 SYDVKM. Unmatched junction bases numbered 5, after V lost 7 bases and J lost 2 bases. CDR3 sequence: CASTRQGGNYGYTF. Written as DNA, the CDR3 is TGTGCCAGCACCAGACAGGGGGGGAACTATGGCTACACCTTC.

The rearrangement uses TRBV28 and TRBJ1-3; TRBD1 aligns across 11 bases. CDR3 length: 12 residues. Germline-derived CDR1 and CDR2 are MDHEN and SYDVKM. The J segment lost 16 bases and the V segment lost 5 bases, leaving 7 bases of the junction unmatched. The DNA for the CDR3 is TGTGCCAGCAGTGCCTGGGACAGGGGGTTGTATTTT. Residues: CASSAWDRGLYF.

CDR3 DNA: TGTGCCAGCAGCCCCTTTAATTCACCCCTCCACTTT. It specifies CASSPFNSPLHF. The J gene is TRBJ1-6, the V gene TRBV11-2, with D uncertain. Trimming cost V 5 bases and J 6 bases, with 5 bases left between them. This CDR3 has 12 amino acids. Germline-derived CDR1 and CDR2 are SGHAT and FQNNGV.

This chain links TRBV11-2 with TRBJ1-2; perhaps TRBD1 as D (6 bases). The CDR3 is made up of 12 amino acids. In germline, CDR1 is SGHAT, CDR2 FQNNGV. Between the trimmed V and J ends, which lost 4 bases and 6 bases, there was a span of 9 bases. The chain's CDR3 is CASSSEGDGYTF. In DNA, the CDR3 is TGTGCCAGCAGCTCCGAGGGGGATGGCTACACCTTC.